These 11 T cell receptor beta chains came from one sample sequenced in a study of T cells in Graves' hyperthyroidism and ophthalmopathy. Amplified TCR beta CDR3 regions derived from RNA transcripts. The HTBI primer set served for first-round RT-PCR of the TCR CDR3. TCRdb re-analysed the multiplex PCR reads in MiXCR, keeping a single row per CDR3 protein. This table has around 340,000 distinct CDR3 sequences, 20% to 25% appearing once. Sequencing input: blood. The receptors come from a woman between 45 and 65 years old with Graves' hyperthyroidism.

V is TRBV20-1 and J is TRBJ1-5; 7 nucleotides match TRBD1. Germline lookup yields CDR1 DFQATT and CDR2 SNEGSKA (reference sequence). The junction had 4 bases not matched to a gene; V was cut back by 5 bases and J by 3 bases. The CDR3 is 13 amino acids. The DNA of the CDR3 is TGCAGTGCTTCCGGGACAGACAATCAGCCCCAGCATTTT. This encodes CSASGTDNQPQHF.

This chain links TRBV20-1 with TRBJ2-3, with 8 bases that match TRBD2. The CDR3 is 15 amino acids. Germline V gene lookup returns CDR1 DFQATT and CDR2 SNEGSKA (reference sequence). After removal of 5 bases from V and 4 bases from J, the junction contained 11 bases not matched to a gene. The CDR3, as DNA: TGCAGTGCTTATGCGGGGGGACAAGGGCCAGATACGCAGTATTTT. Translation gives CSAYAGGQGPDTQYF.

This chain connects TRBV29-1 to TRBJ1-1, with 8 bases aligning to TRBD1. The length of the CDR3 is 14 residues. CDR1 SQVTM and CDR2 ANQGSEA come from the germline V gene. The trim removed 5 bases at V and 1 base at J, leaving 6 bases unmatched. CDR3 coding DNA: TGCAGCGTTTGGACAGGGTCCCAGAACACTGAAGCTTTCTTT. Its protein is CSVWTGSQNTEAFF.

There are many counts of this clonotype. The CDR3 spells CASSQGPLQETQYF. CDR3 sequence (DNA): TGTGCCAGCAGCCAAGGGCCCCTCCAAGAGACCCAGTACTTC. The V and J genes are TRBV3-1 and TRBJ2-5; D is uncertain. CDR1 is LGHDT and CDR2 is YNNKEL in the germline V gene (reference sequence). The V and J ends lost 1 base and 1 base respectively, with 7 bases between them. The CDR3 has 14 amino acids.

The CDR3 here is CASSFRVRGVQPQHF. As DNA, the CDR3 is TGTGCCAGCAGTTTTCGGGTCAGGGGCGTGCAGCCCCAGCATTTT. This rearrangement joins TRBV28 to TRBJ1-5, with a tentative D call TRBD1 (6 bases). The CDR3 length is 15 residues. Germline V gives CDR1 MDHEN, CDR2 SYDVKM. V lost 3 bases and J 7 bases, leaving 16 bases between the germline ends. Combining the CDR3 with reference TRBV28 and TRBJ1-5 gives the whole variable domain DVKVTQSSRYLVKRTGEKVFLECVQDMDHENMFWYRQDPGLGLRLIYFSYDVKMKEKGDIPEGYSVSREKKERFSLILESASTNQTSMYLCASSFRVRGVQPQHFGDGTRLSIL.

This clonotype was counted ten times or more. CDR3 DNA sequence: TGTGCCAGCAGAAAGGCCGCGGACAGGGCGATCTATGGCTACACCTTC. It is translated as CASRKAADRAIYGYTF. The rearrangement uses TRBV27 and TRBJ1-2; 8 nucleotides align to TRBD1. Trimming removed 6 bases from V and 4 bases from J; junction bases left unmatched: 13. The CDR3 loop spans 16 amino acids. Germline-derived CDR1 and CDR2 are MNHEY and SMNVEV (reference sequence).

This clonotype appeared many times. The CDR3 protein is CSASEKGAANSPLHF. CDR3 DNA: TGCAGTGCTAGTGAGAAGGGGGCCGCGAATTCACCCCTCCACTTT. The J gene is TRBJ1-6, the V gene TRBV20-1, with 7 bases aligning to TRBD1. V shed 3 bases, J shed 7 bases, and the junction held 9 bases outside the gene matches. The CDR3 spans 15 residues. Germline V gives CDR1 DFQATT, CDR2 SNEGSKA (reference sequence).

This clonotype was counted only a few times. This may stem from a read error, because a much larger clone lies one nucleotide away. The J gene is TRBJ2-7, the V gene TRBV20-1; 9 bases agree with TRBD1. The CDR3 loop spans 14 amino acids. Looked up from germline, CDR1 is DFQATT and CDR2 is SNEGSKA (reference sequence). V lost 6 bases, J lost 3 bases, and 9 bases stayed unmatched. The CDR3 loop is CSASLGTGSYEQYF. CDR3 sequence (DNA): TGCAGTGCCTCCTTAGGGACAGGGAGCTACGAGCAGTACTTC.

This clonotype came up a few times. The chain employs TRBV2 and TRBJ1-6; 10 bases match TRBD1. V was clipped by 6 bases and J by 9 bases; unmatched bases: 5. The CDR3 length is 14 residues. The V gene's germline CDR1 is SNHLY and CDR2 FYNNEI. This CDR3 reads CASRGDRGTSPLHF. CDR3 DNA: TGTGCCAGCAGGGGGGACAGGGGAACTTCACCCCTCCACTTT.

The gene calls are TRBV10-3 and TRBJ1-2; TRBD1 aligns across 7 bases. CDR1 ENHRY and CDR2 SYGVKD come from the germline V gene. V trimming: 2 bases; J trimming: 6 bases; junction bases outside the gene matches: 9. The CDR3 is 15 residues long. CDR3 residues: CAISEERRRGNGYTF. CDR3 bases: TGTGCCATCAGTGAGGAGAGGCGCAGGGGGAATGGCTACACCTTC.

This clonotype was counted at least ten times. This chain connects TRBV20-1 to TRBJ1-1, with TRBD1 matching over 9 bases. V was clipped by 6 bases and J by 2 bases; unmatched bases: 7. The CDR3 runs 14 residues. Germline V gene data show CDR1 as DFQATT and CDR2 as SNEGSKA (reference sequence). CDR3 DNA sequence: TGCAGTGCACACATGACAGGGGGAAACACTGAAGCTTTCTTT. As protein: CSAHMTGGNTEAFF.